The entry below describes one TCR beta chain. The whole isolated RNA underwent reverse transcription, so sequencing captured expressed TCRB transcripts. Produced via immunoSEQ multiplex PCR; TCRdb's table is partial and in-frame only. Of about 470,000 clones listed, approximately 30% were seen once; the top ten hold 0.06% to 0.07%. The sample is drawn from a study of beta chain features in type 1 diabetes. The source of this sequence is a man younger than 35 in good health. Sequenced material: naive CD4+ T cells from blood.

The chain's CDR3 is CASSGLGQSYNEQFF. The CDR3, as DNA: TGTGCCAGCAGCGGACTAGGGCAATCCTACAATGAGCAGTTCTTC. V usage is TRBV9 and J usage is TRBJ2-1; possible D gene TRBD2, 6 bases. The CDR3 extends over 15 amino acids. V lost 3 bases and J lost 1, with 11 bases in between. Germline CDR1 is SGDLS and CDR2 is YYNGEE. The whole variable domain, remainder taken from reference TRBV9 and TRBJ2-1, is DSGVTQTPKHLITATGQRVTLRCSPRSGDLSVYWYQQSLDQGLQFLIQYYNGEERAKGNILERFSAQQFPDLHSELNLSSLELGDSALYFCASSGLGQSYNEQFFGPGTRLTVL.